The next 2 T cell receptor beta chains were all read from a single sample in a study of blood T cell repertoires in COVID-19. Measured with immunoSEQ multiplex PCR; TCRdb has only the in-frame clones, and not every one. The sample yields about 46,000 clones, approximately 85% seen once. Specimen: peripheral blood. These receptors were collected from an elderly woman with COVID-19, enrolled during active disease.

Comments on this clone: One junction end disagrees with the germline gene, perhaps due to a read error. The rearrangement links TRBV27 to TRBJ2-7; possible D gene TRBD1, 5 bases. The CDR3 length is 13 residues. Per the germline V gene, CDR1 is MNHEY and CDR2 is SMNVEV (reference sequence). The CDR3 is CASSVQGSYERYF. The CDR3 DNA is TGTGCCAGCAGTGTCCAGGGAAGCTACGAGCGGTACTTC.

The chain has TRBV7-2 and TRBJ2-1, with D possibly TRBD2 on 5 matching bases. Germline lookup yields CDR1 SGHTA and CDR2 FQGNSA. This CDR3 spans 15 amino acids. The V end was cut by 4 bases, the J end by 0 bases, with 10 bases between. CDR3 DNA: TGTGCCAGCAGCTCCAGGACTTTCTCCTACAATGAGCAGTTCTTC. Translated: CASSSRTFSYNEQFF.